The T cell receptor beta chain under discussion was sequenced for a study of T-cell memory formation after mild COVID-19. Germline CDR1 is MNHEY and CDR2 is SVGAGI. The CDR3 is 13 amino acids. V was trimmed by 2 bases and J by 6 bases, leaving 9 bases between them. As for this clonotype: Its antigen is still unknown.

Whole-study results and caveats: Contracting clones localized mainly to CM and EM when CD4+ and mainly to EMRA when CD8+.

One entry per CDR3 protein, called by TCRdb with MiXCR from the 5' RACE reads. Of approximately 290,000 distinct CDR3 sequences listed, roughly a fifth are singletons. This clonotype was obtained from a young man who had mild COVID-19 (a few samples of this study predate the infection). Cell type and time point are not known. The genes are TRBV6-5 and TRBJ2-3, with D possibly TRBD1 on 5 matching bases. The source material was PBMCs or a T cell subset sorted from them (not recorded which). The chain's CDR3 is CASSYVSGDTQYF. Here the CDR3 DNA reads TGTGCCAGCAGTTACGTCTCAGGGGATACGCAGTATTTT.